This passage covers 8 T cell receptor beta chains from one sample sequenced in a study of regulatory T cells in long-lasting Graves disease (dated by TCRdb to the early 2020s). The time point tag for this specimen amounts to: newly diagnosed GD, antithyroid drugs for less than 3 months. For both TCR sequencing and RNA sequencing, RNA was extracted from PBMCs in TRIzol. Libraries came from multiplex PCR. The sequencing machine was an Illumina HiSeq 4000. CDR3 regions were amplified by Arm-PCR with iRepertoire HTBI primers to construct TCR beta libraries. Using fastp trimming at Q25 and MiXCR clonotype assembly, TCRdb reanalyzed the public sequencing data and kept in-frame beta chains. Rows are combined by CDR3 protein, so each entry shows the most common genes and DNA. For this sample there are hundreds of thousands of distinct CDR3 sequences; over 15% appear just once. Roughly 10% of the sample is taken by the ten largest.

The sample was also linked to a second study, of T cells in Graves' hyperthyroidism and ophthalmopathy.

The specimen comprised peripheral blood mononuclear cells (PBMCs), sampled at new diagnosis, from a patient treated with antithyroid drugs. The receptors were gathered from a woman in her thirties with Graves disease. Donor details come from another sample of the same person, matched by shared clones.

The genes are TRBV27 and TRBJ2-3, with D possibly matching TRBD1 (6 bases). Trimming took 4 bases from V and 5 from J, leaving 22 bases between them. CDR1 and CDR2 (germline): MNHEY, SMNVEV (reference sequence). The CDR3 totals 17 residues. This chain's CDR3 is CASSSPGDTGGGDTQYF. CDR3 sequence (DNA): TGTGCCAGCAGTTCACCCGGGGACACCGGCGGCGGAGATACGCAGTATTTT.

The chain recombines TRBV18 with TRBJ1-1; TRBD1 matches 9 bases. The V segment lost 5 bases and the J segment 0 bases; nucleotides outside the gene matches: 16. This CDR3 region has 19 residues. Germline V CDR1 and CDR2: KGHSH, LQKENI. The CDR3 bases are TGTGCCAGCTCATCCTTGATCGGACAGGGGCGAAAAATGAACACTGAAGCTTTCTTT. Translated, it gives CASSSLIGQGRKMNTEAFF.

This clonotype showed up just a few times. This rearrangement joins TRBV7-2 to TRBJ1-2; TRBD1 matches 7 bases. This CDR3 has 13 amino acids. The J segment lost 8 bases and the V segment lost 1 base, leaving 4 bases of the junction unmatched. Germline V CDR1 and CDR2: SGHTA, FQGNSA. CDR3 amino acids: CASSLDRGVGYTF. CDR3 coding DNA: TGTGCCAGCAGCTTAGACAGGGGTGTGGGCTACACCTTC.

This clonotype was observed a handful of times. The chain uses TRBV10-3 and TRBJ1-1; D unclear. The CDR3 has 11 residues. V gave up 3 bases and J gave up 11 bases, with 10 bases separating them. Per the germline V gene, CDR1 is ENHRY and CDR2 is SYGVKD. The CDR3 nucleotides are TGTGCCATCAGTGACGGGGAACGCGCTTTCTTT. This gives the protein CAISDGERAFF.

The CDR3 protein is CASSFGYSGSYNEQFF. CDR3 bases: TGCGCCAGCAGCTTCGGTTATAGCGGGTCTTACAATGAGCAGTTCTTC. V gene TRBV5-1 combines with J gene TRBJ2-1; the match to TRBD2 covers 7 bases. Germline-derived CDR1 and CDR2 are SGHRS and YFSETQ. V trimming: 2 bases; J trimming: 4 bases; junction bases outside the gene matches: 9. The CDR3 runs to 16 residues.

This clonotype was found many times. The J gene is TRBJ2-2, the V gene TRBV28, with a tentative D call TRBD2 (6 bases). CDR1 is MDHEN and CDR2 is SYDVKM in the germline V gene. The CDR3 is 15 amino acids. Trimming took 4 bases from V and 4 from J, leaving 13 bases between them. The CDR3 region is CASSSLAGGTGELFF. The CDR3 region has the DNA TGTGCCAGCAGTTCACTAGCTGGGGGCACCGGGGAGCTGTTTTTT.

This clonotype was picked up many times. This chain connects TRBV20-1 to TRBJ2-1; D is undetermined. Germline loops: CDR1 DFQATT, CDR2 SNEGSKA (reference sequence). This CDR3 has 14 amino acids. The V gene lost 3 bases and the J gene lost 5 bases, with 14 bases spanning the gap. The CDR3 spells CSARAGSEHNEQFF. CDR3 sequence (DNA): TGCAGTGCTAGGGCCGGGTCGGAGCACAATGAGCAGTTCTTC.

This clonotype has more than one count but fewer than ten. The rearrangement joins TRBV14 to TRBJ2-1; TRBD2 matches at 11 bases. J was trimmed by 0 bases and V by 4 bases; bases with no gene match: 5. The CDR3 loop spans 17 amino acids. Germline V lookup: CDR1 SGHDN, CDR2 FVKESK. CDR3 bases: TGTGCCAGCAGCCTTATAGCGGGAGGGCCCTCCTACAATGAGCAGTTCTTC. This encodes CASSLIAGGPSYNEQFF.